This T cell receptor (beta chain) was profiled in a study of monozygotic twins with inflammatory bowel disease. Findings and caveats of the study: Distinct T cell subtypes could not be told apart.

CDR3 length equals 14 residues. From germline, CDR1 is SGHTA and CDR2 FQGNSA. Eight separate reactions per sample yielded the cDNA. Reprocessing the 5' RACE reads, TCRdb reports a single entry for every CDR3 protein and omits DNA. The sample spans around 230,000 distinct CDR3 sequences; the ten largest clones claim approximately 1.6%. A note on this clonotype: Its antigen is not known.

Blood, 2.5 to 3 ml, was drawn per donor. The rearrangement uses TRBV7-2 and TRBJ1-6. Sequenced: blood. The sequence derives from a human donor with ulcerative colitis or Crohn's disease, or a healthy co-twin of an affected twin (not recorded which). Here the CDR3 reads CASSLIQYNSPLHF.